This T cell receptor (beta chain) was recorded in a study of T cell repertoires in cytomegalovirus infection. V was cut by 1 base and J by 2 bases, with 6 bases left in between. Germline V gives CDR1 SGHTA, CDR2 FQGNSA. This CDR3 has 14 amino acids. TCRdb itself ran the reads through MiXCR, one entry per CDR3 protein. The table lists hundreds of thousands of distinct CDR3 sequences, almost 30% of them singletons. This clonotype was seen repeatedly, ten times or more. What it binds is not known. The material was cultured PBMCs, obtained from culture after CMV antigen stimulation. This receptor was identified in a human donor in good health (CMV status not recorded). Some clones in this sample may be carry-over from other donors' samples. The chain joins TRBV7-2 to TRBJ2-1; D is undetermined. The CDR3 is CASSLGPAYNEQFF. The CDR3 region has the DNA TGTGCCAGCAGCTTAGGGCCGGCCTACAATGAGCAGTTCTTC.